Here is one TCR beta chain with its context. The data belong to a study of cytomegalovirus exposure and HLA in healthy donors. PCR used 60 Vbeta primers and 13 Jbeta primers. Libraries were prepared by immunoSEQ multiplex PCR; TCRdb keeps only in-frame clonotypes and omits some of them. The data show about 170,000 clones, around 80% seen once. The germline CDR1 and CDR2 sequences are GTSNPN and SVGIG (reference sequence). This CDR3 region has 10 residues. Trimming took off 5 bases at V and 7 bases at J, with 8 bases between the two ends. Sequenced material: PBMCs. The TCR comes from a woman in her 50s in good health and CMV-seronegative. The chain links TRBV30 to TRBJ1-1; TRBD1 is a possible D gene (5 bases). CDR3 nucleotide sequence: TGTGCCTGGGACAGTTATGAAGCTTTCTTT. The encoded protein is CAWDSYEAFF. Full variable domain (rest looked up from reference TRBV30 and TRBJ1-1): SQTIHQWPATLVQPVGSPLSLECTVEGTSNPNLYWYRQAAGRGLQLLFYSVGIGQISSEVPQNLSASRPQDRQFILSSKKLLLSDSGFYLCAWDSYEAFFGQGTRLTVV.